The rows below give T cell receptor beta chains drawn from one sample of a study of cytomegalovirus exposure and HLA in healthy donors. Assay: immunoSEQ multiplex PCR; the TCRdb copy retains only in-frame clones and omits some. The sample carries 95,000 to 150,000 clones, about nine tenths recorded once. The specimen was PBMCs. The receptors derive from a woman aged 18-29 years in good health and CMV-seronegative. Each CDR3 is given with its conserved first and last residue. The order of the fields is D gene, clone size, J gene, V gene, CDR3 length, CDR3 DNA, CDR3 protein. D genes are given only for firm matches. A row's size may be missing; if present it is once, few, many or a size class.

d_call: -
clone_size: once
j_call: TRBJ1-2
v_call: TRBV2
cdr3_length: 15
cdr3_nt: TGTGCCACTAAAAAGTGGGACAATGATAACTATGGCTACACCTTC
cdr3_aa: CATKKWDNDNYGYTF

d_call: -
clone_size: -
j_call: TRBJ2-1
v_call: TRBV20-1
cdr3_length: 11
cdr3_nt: TGCAGTGCTAGACCTTACAATGAGCAGTTCTTC
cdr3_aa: CSARPYNEQFF

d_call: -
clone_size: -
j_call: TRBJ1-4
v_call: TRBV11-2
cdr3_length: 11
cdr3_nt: TGTGCCAGCAGCTCAGTAGAAAAACTGTTTTTT
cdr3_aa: CASSSVEKLFF

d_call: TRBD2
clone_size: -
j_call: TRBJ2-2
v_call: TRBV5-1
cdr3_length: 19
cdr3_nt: TGCGCCAGCAGCCTTGCGTCTCTCAGCGGGAGAGTTAGCACCGGGGAGCTGTTTTTT
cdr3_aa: CASSLASLSGRVSTGELFF

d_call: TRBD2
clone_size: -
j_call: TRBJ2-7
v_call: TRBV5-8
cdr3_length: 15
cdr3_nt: TGTGCCAGCAGCTTTCGGGAGGAGACCTCCTACGAGCAGTACTTC
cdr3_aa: CASSFREETSYEQYF

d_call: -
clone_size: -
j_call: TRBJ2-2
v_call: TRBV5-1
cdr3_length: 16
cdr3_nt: TGCGCCAGCAGCTTGGCCGCAGGGTTAAGCACCGGGGAGCTGTTTTTT
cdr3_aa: CASSLAAGLSTGELFF

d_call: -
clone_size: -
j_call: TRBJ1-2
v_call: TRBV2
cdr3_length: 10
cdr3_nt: TGTGCCAGCAGTGAATTCGCCGGAGTCTTC
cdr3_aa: CASSEFAGVF

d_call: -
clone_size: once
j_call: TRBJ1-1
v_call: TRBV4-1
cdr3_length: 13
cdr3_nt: TGCGCCAGCCGGGGGGTGGGGAGCACTGAAGCTTTCTTT
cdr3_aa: CASRGVGSTEAFF

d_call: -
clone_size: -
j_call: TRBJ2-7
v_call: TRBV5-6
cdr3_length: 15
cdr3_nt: TGTGCCAGCAGGAGTGAGCGGGTCGGGGACTACGAGCAGTACTTC
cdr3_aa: CASRSERVGDYEQYF

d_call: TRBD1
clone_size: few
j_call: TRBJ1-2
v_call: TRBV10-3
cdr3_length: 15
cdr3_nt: TGTGCCATCAGCGACGGTGGACAGGGCGACTATGGCTACACCTTC
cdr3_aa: CAISDGGQGDYGYTF

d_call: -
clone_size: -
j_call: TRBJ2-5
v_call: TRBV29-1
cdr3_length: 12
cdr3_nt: TGCAGCGTTACAGGGTTTTGGGAGACCCAGTACTTC
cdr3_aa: CSVTGFWETQYF

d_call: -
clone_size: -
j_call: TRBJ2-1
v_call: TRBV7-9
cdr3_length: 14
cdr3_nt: TGTGCCAGCAGTAGATTTATTACCTACAATGAGCAGTTCTTC
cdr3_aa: CASSRFITYNEQFF

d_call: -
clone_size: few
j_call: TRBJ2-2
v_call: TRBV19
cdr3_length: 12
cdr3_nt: TGTGCCAGTAGTCAGGGAGGAGGGGAGCTGTTTTTT
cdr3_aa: CASSQGGGELFF

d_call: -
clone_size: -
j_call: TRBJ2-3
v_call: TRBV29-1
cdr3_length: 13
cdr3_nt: TGCAGCGCCGGCGTGGCTAGCGCAGATACGCAGTATTTT
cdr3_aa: CSAGVASADTQYF

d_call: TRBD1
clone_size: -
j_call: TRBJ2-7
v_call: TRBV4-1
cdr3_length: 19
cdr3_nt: TGCGCCAGCAGTCGACAGGGGGCTAGCAGATATCTAACTCGCTACGAGCAGTACTTC
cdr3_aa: CASSRQGASRYLTRYEQYF

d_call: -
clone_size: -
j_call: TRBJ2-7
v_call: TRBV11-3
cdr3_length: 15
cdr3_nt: TGTGCCAGCAGCTTAGCCCCAGGCCACTTCTACGAGCAGTACTTC
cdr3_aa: CASSLAPGHFYEQYF

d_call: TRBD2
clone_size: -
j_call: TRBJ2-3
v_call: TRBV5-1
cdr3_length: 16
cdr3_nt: TGCGCCAGCAGCCAAAATCGACTAGCGATCACAGATACGCAGTATTTT
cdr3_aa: CASSQNRLAITDTQYF

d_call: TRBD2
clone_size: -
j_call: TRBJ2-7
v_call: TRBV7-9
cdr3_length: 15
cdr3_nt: TGTGCCAGCAGCCGGGGGACTAGCGGGATCGACGAGCAGTACTTC
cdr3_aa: CASSRGTSGIDEQYF

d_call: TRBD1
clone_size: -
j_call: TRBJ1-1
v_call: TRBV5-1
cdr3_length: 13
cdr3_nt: TGCGCCAGCAGCTCACAGGGGGGCACTGAAGCTTTCTTT
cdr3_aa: CASSSQGGTEAFF

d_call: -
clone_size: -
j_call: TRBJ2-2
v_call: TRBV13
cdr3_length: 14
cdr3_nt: TGTGCCAGCAGCCCGTATTGGGCGACCGGGGAGCTGTTTTTT
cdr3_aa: CASSPYWATGELFF

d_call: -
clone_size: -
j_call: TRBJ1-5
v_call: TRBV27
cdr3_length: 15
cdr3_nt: TGTGCCAGCAGTTTCTCAGGGTATGGCAATCAGCCCCAGCATTTT
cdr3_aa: CASSFSGYGNQPQHF

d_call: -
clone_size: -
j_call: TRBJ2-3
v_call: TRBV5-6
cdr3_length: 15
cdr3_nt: TGTGCCAGCAGCTTGGAGGTAGCGGGCACAGATACGCAGTATTTT
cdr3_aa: CASSLEVAGTDTQYF